This T cell receptor (beta chain) was sequenced during a study of blood T cell repertoires in COVID-19. Overall study: PBMCs, B-cell-depleted T cells, or T cells provided the cDNA or gDNA that made up the material.

In the study's own analysis: Amplification with reference gene primers provided the estimates of nucleated cell counts. Sequenced by immunoSEQ multiplex PCR; TCRdb stores in-frame clones only, minus some. The DNA gave D and trimming, while V, J and clone size come from that table. The top ten clones hold approximately 1.5% of a sample with more than 350,000 clones, roughly 90% of them seen once. Deletions cut 5 bases from V and 0 bases from J, with 19 bases between. The CDR3 totals 17 residues. The germline V gene has CDR1 LGHDT and CDR2 YNNKEL (reference sequence). This receptor was taken from a woman aged 18-35 years who had been exposed to COVID-19. V usage is TRBV3-1 (or the pseudogene TRBV3-2) and J usage is TRBJ1-1; tentatively, D is TRBD1 (6 bases). Sequenced: PBMCs or T cells enriched from blood (not recorded which). CDR3 protein: CASSSGAGEGLNTEAFF. CDR3 nucleotides: TGTGCCAGCAGCTCAGGGGCGGGAGAGGGTTTGAACACTGAAGCTTTCTTT.